Shown below are 30 T cell receptor beta chains from a single sample sequenced in a study of CD8 T cells in Susac syndrome. Random-hexamer reverse transcription was applied to about 0.5 to 1 ug RNA. TCRdb reanalysed the immunoSEQ multiplex PCR reads using MiXCR and keeps one entry per CDR3 protein. The sample records 400,000 or so distinct CDR3 sequences, approximately 85% being singletons. The sample consisted of CD8+ T cells from PBMCs. These receptors all stem from a human donor with multiple sclerosis.

V is TRBV11-2 and J is TRBJ1-1; no reliable D call. Looked up from germline, CDR1 is SGHAT and CDR2 is FQNNGV. The CDR3 is 15 residues long. Trimming cost V 5 bases and J 1 base, with 14 bases left between them. CDR3 nucleotide sequence: TGTGCCAGCAGCCCGTTGGAGGGTCCGAACACTGAAGCTTTCTTT. Translated, it gives CASSPLEGPNTEAFF.

The chain carries TRBV6-1 and TRBJ2-7; the D call may be TRBD1 or TRBD2 (5 bases each). V was trimmed by 0 bases and J by 9 bases, leaving 9 bases between them. The CDR3 has 12 amino acids. Per the germline V gene, CDR1 is MNHNS and CDR2 is SASEGT. The CDR3 here is CASSEAGTVQYF. In DNA, the CDR3 is TGTGCCAGCAGTGAAGCTGGGACGGTGCAGTACTTC.

This chain connects TRBV29-1 to TRBJ2-1; D may be TRBD1 or TRBD2 (5 bases each). This CDR3 spans 13 amino acids. CDR1 SQVTM and CDR2 ANQGSEA come from the germline V gene. Between the trimmed V and J ends, which lost 3 bases and 14 bases, there was a span of 20 bases. The CDR3 nucleotides are TGCAGCGTTGATTTCTCGGGACCACAAAAAGAGTTCTTC. Translating gives CSVDFSGPQKEFF.

J is TRBJ1-4 and V is TRBV27; D is unresolved. This CDR3 has 18 residues. V was clipped by 1 base and J by 4 bases, with 19 bases between them. The germline gives CDR1 MNHEY, CDR2 SMNVEV (reference sequence). CDR3 coding DNA: TGTGCCAGCAGTTTATTGTTTTACGGTGAGGGAGGTAATGAAAAACTGTTTTTT. This encodes CASSLLFYGEGGNEKLFF.

The chain has TRBV15 and TRBJ1-1; 12 positions match TRBD1. Trimming took 1 base from V and 7 from J; bases not matched to a gene: 7. The CDR3 is 16 residues long. CDR1 LNHNV and CDR2 YYDKDF come from the germline V gene (reference sequence). CDR3 in amino acids: CATSRADGTGGLEAFF. The CDR3 DNA reads TGTGCCACCAGCAGAGCCGACGGGACAGGGGGCCTTGAAGCTTTCTTT. The whole variable domain, remainder taken from reference TRBV15 and TRBJ1-1, is DAMVIQNPRYQVTQFGKPVTLSCSQTLNHNVMYWYQQKSSQAPKLLFHYYDKDFNNEADTPDNFQSRRPNTSFCFLDIRSPGLGDTAMYLCATSRADGTGGLEAFFGQGTRLTVV.

For this clonotype: The junction differs from germline at one of its ends, possibly a read error. The rearrangement links TRBV4-1 to TRBJ2-1, with a possible D match to TRBD2 (6 bases). Germline lookup yields CDR1 MGHRA and CDR2 YSYEKL. The CDR3 sequence is 11 residues long. CDR3 in DNA: TGCGCCAGCAGCGGGGCCACTAGCTGGGTCTTC. Encoded protein: CASSGATSWVF.

The chain carries TRBV4-1 and TRBJ2-1, with 9 bases fitting TRBD2. CDR1 and CDR2 (germline): MGHRA, YSYEKL. With V trimmed by 1 base and J by 6 bases, 7 bases remained unmatched. The CDR3 has 16 residues. The CDR3 nucleotides read TGCGCCAGCAGCCAAGGCGGGGGGGGTCTCATCAATGAGCAGTTCTTC. It codes for CASSQGGGGLINEQFF.

The chain uses TRBV7-9 and TRBJ1-1; no clear D. V was trimmed by 8 bases and J by 3 bases, leaving 7 bases between them. CDR1 and CDR2 from the germline V gene are SEHNR and FQNEAQ (reference sequence). The CDR3 runs 11 residues. The CDR3 DNA follows: TGTGCCAGCGTTAAAGACACTGAAGCTTTCTTT. It is translated as CASVKDTEAFF.

This clonotype appeared a single time. This chain links TRBV7-9 with TRBJ2-7, with TRBD2 identical over 10 bases. The CDR3 is 13 residues long. Trimming cost V 8 bases and J 7 bases; bases outside gene matches: 8. Germline V gene data show CDR1 as SEHNR and CDR2 as FQNEAQ (reference sequence). Here the CDR3 DNA reads TGTGCCAGCGCCAAAGGGACTAGCGTTGAGCAGTACTTC. It yields the protein CASAKGTSVEQYF.

Regarding this clonotype: The CDR3 ends on some other residue instead of the conserved phenylalanine or tryptophan, so this is likely a read error. The DNA of the CDR3 is TGTGCCAGCAGCTTTGTAGGGGGCACTGAAGCTTTCCTT. This sequence encodes CASSFVGGTEAFL. V usage is TRBV5-6 and J usage is TRBJ1-1; tentatively, D is TRBD1 (6 bases). The CDR3 is 13 residues long. The germline V and J ends were trimmed by 2 bases and 4 bases, with 9 bases remaining between them. The germline gives CDR1 SGHDT, CDR2 YYEEEE.

The chain has TRBV9 and TRBJ1-2; D remains ambiguous. Germline CDR1 SGDLS, CDR2 YYNGEE. The CDR3 length is 13 residues. The germline V and J ends were trimmed by 5 bases and 2 bases, with 10 bases remaining between them. The CDR3 DNA sequence: TGTGCCAGCAGGGAGTCGAACAACTATGGCTACACCTTC. Translating gives CASRESNNYGYTF. The full variable domain, with the rest looked up from reference TRBV9 and TRBJ1-2, is DSGVTQTPKHLITATGQRVTLRCSPRSGDLSVYWYQQSLDQGLQFLIQYYNGEERAKGNILERFSAQQFPDLHSELNLSSLELGDSALYFCASRESNNYGYTFGSGTRLTVV.

This chain uses TRBV29-1 with TRBJ2-7; 8 bases align to TRBD1. The germline V gene encodes CDR1 SQVTM and CDR2 ANQGSEA. J gave up 5 bases and V 4 bases, and 13 bases lay outside the gene matches. The CDR3 spans 15 residues. The DNA for the CDR3 is TGCAGCGTTGTCGGTAGTGGACAGGGTCACCACGAGCAGTACTTC. Translation gives CSVVGSGQGHHEQYF.

The chain recombines TRBV27 with TRBJ2-3; D is tentatively TRBD1 or TRBD2 (6 bases each). Germline V gene data show CDR1 as MNHEY and CDR2 as SMNVEV (reference sequence). Trimming stripped 1 base from V and 2 bases from J, with 10 bases between. The length of the CDR3 is 15 residues. DNA of the CDR3: TGTGCCAGCAGTTTATTGCGGGACACCACAGATACGCAGTATTTT. Residues: CASSLLRDTTDTQYF.

The J gene is TRBJ2-7, the V gene TRBV30, with 7 bases lining up with TRBD2. Germline CDR1 and CDR2: GTSNPN and SVGIG (reference sequence). The CDR3 has 12 amino acids. J was trimmed by 5 bases and V by 4 bases; bases with no gene match: 5. The CDR3 DNA sequence: TGTGCCTGGAAGGGGACTACGGACGAGCAGTACTTC. It specifies CAWKGTTDEQYF. Complete variable domain (other parts from reference TRBV30 and TRBJ2-7): SQTIHQWPATLVQPVGSPLSLECTVEGTSNPNLYWYRQAAGRGLQLLFYSVGIGQISSEVPQNLSASRPQDRQFILSSKKLLLSDSGFYLCAWKGTTDEQYFGPGTRLTVT.

A single count supports this clonotype. V and J are TRBV30 and TRBJ2-3, with 8 bases lining up with TRBD2. V was clipped by 8 bases and J by 5 bases; unmatched bases: 12. The length of the CDR3 is 14 residues. The germline CDR1 and CDR2 sequences are GTSNPN and SVGIG (reference sequence). The DNA of the CDR3 is TGTGCCGCGGACGGGGGGGGCTGGGTAGATACGCAGTATTTT. This gives the protein CAADGGGWVDTQYF.

The chain employs TRBV4-1 and TRBJ2-5; no definite D call. The CDR3 consists of 18 residues. V was cut by 1 base and J by 2 bases, with 20 bases left in between. Germline values: CDR1 MGHRA, CDR2 YSYEKL. Written as DNA, the CDR3 is TGCGCCAGCAGCCAAGTCCTCGTTAAGGCTAGGCCTCAAGAGACCCAGTACTTC. This translates into CASSQVLVKARPQETQYF.

The V gene is TRBV20-1, the J gene TRBJ1-1, with D unresolved. The length of the CDR3 is 16 residues. V lost 0 bases and J lost 0, with 14 bases in between. Germline loops: CDR1 DFQATT, CDR2 SNEGSKA (reference sequence). CDR3 in amino acids: CSARDRLGGMNTEAFF. The CDR3 nucleotides read TGCAGTGCTAGAGACCGGTTGGGCGGAATGAACACTGAAGCTTTCTTT.

The J gene is TRBJ2-7, the V gene TRBV10-2, with unresolved D. Trimming left V 3 bases short and J 2 bases short, with 14 bases between. Germline assignment: CDR1 WSHSY and CDR2 SAAADI. This CDR3 spans 15 amino acids. CDR3 residues: CASSEMVEGTYEQYF. The CDR3 coding sequence is TGCGCCAGCAGTGAAATGGTAGAAGGCACCTACGAGCAGTACTTC.

The rearrangement joins TRBV3-1 to TRBJ1-1; D gene uncertain. The germline V and J ends were trimmed by 4 bases and 2 bases, with 20 bases remaining between them. Germline CDR1 and CDR2: LGHDT and YNNKEL (reference sequence). This CDR3 has 17 residues. In DNA form, the CDR3 reads TGTGCCAGCAGCCCCACGCGGGTGGCCGCCGCAAACACTGAAGCTTTCTTT. Translating gives CASSPTRVAAANTEAFF.

V and J are TRBV29-1 and TRBJ2-7; 10 positions agree with TRBD2. Germline CDR1 reads SQVTM; CDR2 reads ANQGSEA. Trimming cost V 4 bases and J 2 bases; bases outside gene matches: 11. This CDR3 is built from 16 residues. In DNA form, the CDR3 reads TGCAGCGTTGCAGGACTAGCGGAAAGAACGACCTACGAGCAGTACTTC. Translation gives CSVAGLAERTTYEQYF.

This chain uses TRBV30 with TRBJ1-6; D perhaps matches TRBD1 (6 bases). Germline CDR1 and CDR2: GTSNPN and SVGIG (reference sequence). The CDR3 extends over 14 amino acids. The V gene lost 5 bases and the J gene lost 6 bases, with 14 bases spanning the gap. The CDR3 region is CAWGQGTGNSPLHF. In DNA form, the CDR3 reads TGTGCCTGGGGTCAGGGGACCGGTAATTCACCCCTCCACTTT.

The count of this clonotype is one. The CDR3 DNA sequence: TGTGCCAGTATCGGCGGGGGATGGTATGGCTACACCTTC. Its protein product is CASIGGGWYGYTF. The V call is TRBV19, the J call TRBJ1-2; weak D call: TRBD1 (5 bases). CDR1 and CDR2 (germline): LNHDA, SQIVND (reference sequence). This CDR3 has 13 amino acids. V was clipped by 7 bases and J by 5 bases, with 14 bases between them.

The V and J genes are TRBV28 and TRBJ2-7, with 9 bases that match TRBD1. The germline V gene encodes CDR1 MDHEN and CDR2 SYDVKM. Unmatched junction bases numbered 11, after V lost 5 bases and J lost 3 bases. The CDR3 contains 16 residues. CDR3: CASSHPTTGGSYEQYF. The CDR3 coding sequence is TGTGCCAGCAGTCATCCGACGACAGGGGGGAGCTACGAGCAGTACTTC.

This clonotype was seen only a few times. The chain recombines TRBV6-5 with TRBJ2-7; D call uncertain. The germline CDR1 and CDR2 sequences are MNHEY and SVGAGI. V dropped 6 bases and J dropped 4 bases, with 10 bases sitting between them. The CDR3 runs to 12 residues. The DNA of the CDR3 is TGTGCCAGCAGCCACGACGGTTACGAGCAGTACTTC. Translation gives CASSHDGYEQYF.

The chain employs TRBV9 and TRBJ2-5; 7 positions match TRBD1. Per germline, CDR1 SGDLS and CDR2 YYNGEE. The CDR3 runs 14 residues. The V segment lost 4 bases and the J segment 2 bases; nucleotides outside the gene matches: 5. The CDR3 region has the DNA TGTGCCAGCAGCAAATGGGACAGTCAAGAGACCCAGTACTTC. Protein: CASSKWDSQETQYF.

This clonotype was picked up a small number of times. The gene calls are TRBV7-9 and TRBJ2-7, with unresolved D. The ends were cut back, 4 bases at V and 6 bases at J, with 16 bases in the middle. The length of the CDR3 is 14 residues. Germline loops: CDR1 SEHNR, CDR2 FQNEAQ (reference sequence). In DNA form, the CDR3 reads TGTGCCAGCAGCTCCCCAGAGTGGTTGGGCGAGCAGTACTTC. It encodes CASSSPEWLGEQYF.

In this sample, this clonotype turned up a few times. The chain joins TRBV28 to TRBJ2-5; perhaps D is TRBD1 or TRBD2 (5 bases each). V dropped 5 bases and J dropped 7 bases, with 11 bases sitting between them. Germline-derived CDR1 and CDR2 are MDHEN and SYDVKM. The CDR3 runs to 12 residues. CDR3 protein: CASSPSGGTQYF. Written as DNA, the CDR3 is TGTGCCAGCAGTCCCAGTGGGGGGACCCAGTACTTC.

The V gene is TRBV3-1, the J gene TRBJ1-1, with D possibly being TRBD1 (5 bases). V lost 1 base to trimming and J lost 6 bases, with 12 bases between them. Germline V gene sequence: CDR1 LGHDT, CDR2 YNNKEL (reference sequence). This CDR3 has 14 amino acids. CDR3 region: CASSQGWDLAEAFF. CDR3 sequence (DNA): TGTGCCAGCAGCCAAGGTTGGGACCTCGCTGAAGCTTTCTTT. Variable domain in full (rest from reference TRBV3-1 and TRBJ1-1): DTAVSQTPKYLVTQMGNDKSIKCEQNLGHDTMYWYKQDSKKFLKIMFSYNNKELIINETVPNRFSPKSPDKAHLNLHINSLELGDSAVYFCASSQGWDLAEAFFGQGTRLTVV.

The gene calls are TRBV29-1 and TRBJ2-2; 9 positions agree with TRBD1. The germline V gene encodes CDR1 SQVTM and CDR2 ANQGSEA. CDR3 size: 14 residues. The trim removed 6 bases at V and 4 bases at J, leaving 6 bases unmatched. CDR3 coding DNA: TGCAGCGTGTGGGACAGGGAGGTCACCGGGGAGCTGTTTTTT. Translating gives CSVWDREVTGELFF.

This rearrangement joins TRBV18 to TRBJ1-4; D is undetermined. Trimming took 3 bases from V and 13 from J, leaving 15 bases between them. CDR3 length: 13 residues. Germline lookup yields CDR1 KGHSH and CDR2 LQKENI. The CDR3 DNA reads TGTGCCAGCTCACCGCTCGAGTCGAGAGGACTGTTTTTT. It specifies CASSPLESRGLFF.